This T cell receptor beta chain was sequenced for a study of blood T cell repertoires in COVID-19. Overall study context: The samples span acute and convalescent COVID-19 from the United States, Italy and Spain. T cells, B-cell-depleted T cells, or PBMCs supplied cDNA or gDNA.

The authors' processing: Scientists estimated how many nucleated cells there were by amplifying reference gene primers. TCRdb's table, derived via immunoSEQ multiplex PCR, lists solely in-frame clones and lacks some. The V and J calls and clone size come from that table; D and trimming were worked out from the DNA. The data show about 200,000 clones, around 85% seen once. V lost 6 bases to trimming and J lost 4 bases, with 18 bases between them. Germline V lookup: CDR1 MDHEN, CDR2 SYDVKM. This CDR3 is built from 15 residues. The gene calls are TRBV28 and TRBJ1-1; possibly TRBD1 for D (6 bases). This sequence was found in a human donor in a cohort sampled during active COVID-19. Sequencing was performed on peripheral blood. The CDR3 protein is CASSTWGGASTEAFF. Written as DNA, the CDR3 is TGTGCCAGCAGCACGTGGGGGGGGGCAAGCACTGAAGCTTTCTTT.